These 11 T cell receptor beta chains came from one sample sequenced in a study of human T cells and chemical hapten exposure. TCRdb independently ran MiXCR on the RACE reads; one entry per CDR3 protein. The sample lists over 85,000 distinct CDR3 sequences, under 15% seen once, with roughly 2% in the top ten. Time point: patch test 1, 2 weeks after DPC sensitization. The treatment denotes: therapeutic diphenylcyclopropenone sensitization with weekly scalp DPC. The source material was whole blood, sampled in connection with sensitization to the hapten diphenylcyclopropenone (DPC). These TCRs come from a woman aged 40 to 55 with alopecia areata. Some clones in this sample may be carry-over from other donors' samples.

This clonotype appeared a few times. V usage is TRBV21-1 and J usage is TRBJ2-7; the table names TRBD1, a call not compared with the DNA. TRBV21-1 corresponds to a pseudogene. This CDR3 has 14 amino acids. The DNA of the CDR3 is TGTGCCGGCCCCCGGGGGGACTTCTCCTACGAGCAGTACTTC. It yields the protein CAGPRGDFSYEQYF.

The rearrangement joins TRBV11-2 to TRBJ2-7, with 9 bases matching TRBD2. The CDR3 covers 14 residues. The ends lost 5 bases at V and 3 bases at J; junction bases unmatched: 5. Germline-derived CDR1 and CDR2 are SGHAT and FQNNGV. The CDR3 sequence: CASSPGLAVYEQYF. The CDR3 nucleotides are TGTGCCAGCAGCCCGGGACTAGCTGTCTACGAGCAGTACTTC.

This clonotype has at least ten counts. This chain joins TRBV6-2 or TRBV6-3 and TRBJ2-1; 15 nucleotides align to TRBD2. Germline V gives CDR1 MNHEY, CDR2 SVGEGT. Germline trimming cut 5 bases from V and 10 bases from J; bases unmatched to any gene: 6. This CDR3 spans 15 amino acids. CDR3 in DNA: TGTGCCAGCAGTACTGGACTAGCGGGAGGGCCGGAGCAGTTCTTC. It is translated as CASSTGLAGGPEQFF.

This clonotype was seen a handful of times. The V gene is TRBV5-1, the J gene TRBJ2-1; 12 bases line up with TRBD2. CDR3 length: 16 residues. Germline CDR1 is SGHRS and CDR2 is YFSETQ. Trimming removed 3 bases from V and 5 bases from J; junction bases left unmatched: 6. Here the CDR3 DNA reads TGCGCCAGCAGCTCCTCGACTAGCGGGAGTAACAATGAGCAGTTCTTC. Translating gives CASSSSTSGSNNEQFF.

This clonotype has more than one count but fewer than ten. This rearrangement joins TRBV6-1 to TRBJ1-6; D is possibly TRBD1 (6 bases). Germline CDR1 reads MNHNS; CDR2 reads SASEGT. The CDR3 sequence is 15 residues long. V was cut by 8 bases and J by 5 bases, with 16 bases left in between. Here the CDR3 reads CASLTGTPHNSPLHF. CDR3 DNA sequence: TGTGCCAGCTTGACCGGGACACCTCATAATTCACCCCTCCACTTT.

V is TRBV5-1 and J is TRBJ2-1; 10 nucleotides match TRBD2. CDR1 is SGHRS, CDR2 YFSETQ, per germline. V shed 4 bases and J 9 bases; nucleotides not matched to a gene: 13. The CDR3 length is 16 residues. The CDR3: CASSPPLAGVTGEQFF. In nucleotides, the CDR3 is TGCGCCAGCAGCCCCCCCCTAGCGGGAGTAACTGGTGAGCAGTTCTTC.

The chain couples TRBV5-4 to TRBJ2-1; the match to TRBD2 covers 11 bases. Unmatched junction bases numbered 15, after V lost 4 bases and J lost 9 bases. The germline CDR1 and CDR2 sequences are SGHNT and YYREEE (reference sequence). The CDR3 runs to 17 residues. The CDR3 coding sequence is TGTGCCAGCAGCGGTGGGTTAGATAGCGGGAGGGCCGGTGAGCAGTTCTTC. Protein: CASSGGLDSGRAGEQFF.

V usage is TRBV4-3 and J usage is TRBJ2-4; 8 positions match TRBD2. The germline V gene encodes CDR1 LGHNA and CDR2 YSLEER. The V segment lost 0 bases and the J segment 5 bases; nucleotides outside the gene matches: 15. CDR3 length equals 19 residues. This CDR3 is CASSQDLGAGVLPQNIQYF. CDR3 in DNA: TGCGCCAGCAGCCAAGATCTGGGAGCGGGAGTACTCCCCCAAAACATTCAGTACTTC.

In this sample, this clonotype turned up a few times. The CDR3 region is CASSPGDGDTEAFF. As DNA, the CDR3 is TGTGCCAGCTCACCAGGCGACGGGGACACTGAAGCTTTCTTT. V gene TRBV18 combines with J gene TRBJ1-1, with D unclear. The V and J ends lost 2 bases and 3 bases respectively, with 10 bases between them. The germline V gene encodes CDR1 KGHSH and CDR2 LQKENI. The CDR3 consists of 14 residues.

This clonotype was counted only a few times. The V gene is TRBV19, the J gene TRBJ2-7; 11 bases align to TRBD2. J was trimmed by 4 bases and V by 1 base; bases with no gene match: 6. The CDR3 extends over 16 amino acids. The germline CDR1 and CDR2 sequences are LNHDA and SQIVND (reference sequence). The CDR3 nucleotides are TGTGCCAGTAGTATAGGATCGGCTAGCGGGAGGTACGAGCAGTACTTC. Protein: CASSIGSASGRYEQYF. Looking up the rest from reference TRBV19 and TRBJ2-7 gives the full variable domain: DGGITQSPKYLFRKEGQNVTLSCEQNLNHDAMYWYRQDPGQGLRLIYYSQIVNDFQKGDIAEGYSVSREKKESFPLTVTSAQKNPTAFYLCASSIGSASGRYEQYFGPGTRLTVT.

This clonotype was observed many times. This CDR3 reads CASSYSDTYEQYF. The CDR3 nucleotides read TGTGCCAGCAGTTACTCGGACACCTACGAGCAGTACTTC. The rearrangement links TRBV6-2 or TRBV6-3 to TRBJ2-7; D might be TRBD1 (5 bases). The V gene lost 0 bases and the J gene lost 2 bases, with 5 bases spanning the gap. The CDR3 spans 13 residues. The germline CDR1 and CDR2 sequences are MNHEY and SVGEGT.